The 28 T cell receptor beta chains presented below share a single source sample, sequenced in a study of blood T cell repertoires in COVID-19. Generated by immunoSEQ multiplex PCR, the TCRdb table keeps only in-frame clones and is missing some. In the table there are approximately 200,000 clones, about 81% of which are singletons. Sequencing was performed on PBMCs or T cells enriched from blood (not recorded which). The receptor set was obtained from a middle-aged man who had recovered from COVID-19.

This rearrangement joins TRBV2 to TRBJ1-1; perhaps TRBD1 as D (5 bases). The CDR3 extends over 15 amino acids. The ends were cut back, 8 bases at V and 1 base at J, with 17 bases in the middle. Germline-derived CDR1 and CDR2 are SNHLY and FYNNEI. Here the CDR3 reads CASRGHAGKNTEAFF. For the CDR3, the DNA is TGTGCCAGCCGCGGACACGCGGGGAAGAACACTGAAGCTTTCTTT. The whole variable domain, filled in from reference TRBV2 and TRBJ1-1, reads EPEVTQTPSHQVTQMGQEVILRCVPISNHLYFYWYRQILGQKVEFLVSFYNNEISEKSEIFDDQFSVERPDGSNFTLKIRSTKLEDSAMYFCASRGHAGKNTEAFFGQGTRLTVV.

The chain uses TRBV4-1 and TRBJ2-1; 12 bases are shared with TRBD2. The CDR3 runs 16 residues. The germline CDR1 and CDR2 sequences are MGHRA and YSYEKL. The V and J ends lost 4 bases and 4 bases, in that order; junction bases with no gene match: 5. CDR3 DNA: TGCGCCAGCAGCCGATCGACTAGCGGGAGATACAATGAGCAGTTCTTC. Its protein is CASSRSTSGRYNEQFF.

This clone showed up just once. This chain joins TRBV30 and TRBJ2-6, with 7 bases that match TRBD1. J gave up 2 bases and V 4 bases, and 5 bases lay outside the gene matches. This CDR3 has 15 amino acids. Germline V gives CDR1 GTSNPN, CDR2 SVGIG (reference sequence). The CDR3 DNA reads as TGTGCCTGGAATTTCCAGGGGGCTGGGGCCAACGTCCTGACTTTC. It codes for CAWNFQGAGANVLTF.

The DNA of the CDR3 is TGCGCCAGCAGTCGAGGGTCGGGAGGTCGAGAGACCCAGTACTTC. Translating gives CASSRGSGGRETQYF. The rearrangement links TRBV10-2 to TRBJ2-5; 7 positions match TRBD2. J lost 4 bases, V lost 5 bases, and 10 bases had no gene match. The CDR3 totals 15 residues. CDR1 is WSHSY, CDR2 SAAADI, per germline.

The V gene is TRBV11-3, the J gene TRBJ2-1; D gene unclear. From germline, CDR1 is SGHNT and CDR2 YENEEA. Trimming shortened V by 0 bases and J by 0 bases, and 3 bases separated the two germline ends. The CDR3 covers 14 residues. The chain's CDR3 is CASSLESSYNEQFF. CDR3 nucleotides: TGTGCCAGCAGCTTAGAGAGCTCCTACAATGAGCAGTTCTTC.

The chain employs TRBV5-1 and TRBJ2-5; D ambiguous. This CDR3 comprises 15 residues. The ends were cut back, 2 bases at V and 5 bases at J, with 16 bases in the middle. CDR1 SGHRS and CDR2 YFSETQ come from the germline V gene. Here the CDR3 reads CASSLGLDGRETQYF. The CDR3 DNA follows: TGCGCCAGCAGCTTAGGCCTAGATGGCCGGGAGACCCAGTACTTC. The entire variable domain, with the rest obtained from reference TRBV5-1 and TRBJ2-5, is as follows: KAGVTQTPRYLIKTRGQQVTLSCSPISGHRSVSWYQQTPGQGLQFLFEYFSETQRNKGNFPGRFSGRQFSNSRSEMNVSTLELGDSALYLCASSLGLDGRETQYFGPGTRLLVL.

J is TRBJ1-2 and V is TRBV4-1; TRBD1 is a possible D gene (5 bases). The CDR3 length is 14 residues. Germline lookup yields CDR1 MGHRA and CDR2 YSYEKL. Trimming removed 2 bases at V and 5 bases at J, with 12 bases between. The DNA for the CDR3 is TGCGCCAGCAGCCAACCCGACAGATTTTATGGCTACACCTTC. Residues: CASSQPDRFYGYTF.

The chain uses TRBV11-2 and TRBJ2-1; D perhaps matches TRBD2 (5 bases). The CDR3 covers 18 residues. Trimming removed 0 bases at V and 0 bases at J, with 15 bases between. In germline, CDR1 is SGHAT, CDR2 FQNNGV. CDR3 sequence reads: CASSLEYGDGGSYNEQFF. CDR3 sequence (DNA): TGTGCCAGCAGCTTAGAGTATGGCGACGGAGGCTCCTACAATGAGCAGTTCTTC.

This clone was detected many times. CDR3 DNA: TGCGCCAGCAGCGCAGGCCAGTACGGTGAAAAACTGTTTTTT. It encodes CASSAGQYGEKLFF. The V gene is TRBV5-1, the J gene TRBJ1-4; no reliable D call. Germline CDR1 and CDR2: SGHRS and YFSETQ. The CDR3 covers 14 residues. V was pared by 4 bases and J by 7 bases, with 14 bases between.

The sample holds a few counts of this clone. V usage is TRBV3-1 (or the pseudogene TRBV3-2) and J usage is TRBJ1-1; D is unclear. Trimming stripped 1 base from V and 6 bases from J, with 3 bases between. Germline V gene data show CDR1 as LGHDT and CDR2 as YNNKEL (reference sequence). The CDR3 is made up of 11 amino acids. In DNA form, the CDR3 reads TGTGCCAGCAGCCAAGCAGCTGAAGCTTTCTTT. It encodes CASSQAAEAFF.

This clone occurred once. This sequence joins TRBV5-1 and TRBJ1-4, with TRBD1 matching 8 bases. The CDR3 loop spans 15 amino acids. CDR1 is SGHRS, CDR2 YFSETQ, per germline. The V and J ends lost 4 bases and 14 bases, in that order; junction bases with no gene match: 16. The CDR3 sequence: CASSPPGTGPGMLFF. The CDR3, as DNA: TGCGCCAGCAGCCCGCCCGGGACAGGTCCCGGTATGCTGTTTTTT. Looking up the rest from reference TRBV5-1 and TRBJ1-4 gives the full variable domain: KAGVTQTPRYLIKTRGQQVTLSCSPISGHRSVSWYQQTPGQGLQFLFEYFSETQRNKGNFPGRFSGRQFSNSRSEMNVSTLELGDSALYLCASSPPGTGPGMLFFGSGTQLSVL.

V is TRBV4-2 and J is TRBJ1-1; a possible D gene is TRBD1 (5 bases). V was cut by 4 bases and J by 7 bases, with 10 bases left in between. CDR3 length: 12 amino acids. Germline V gene data show CDR1 as LGHNA and CDR2 as YNFKEQ. The CDR3 DNA follows: TGTGCCAGCAGCCCCGGGGGGAGTGAAGCTTTCTTT. The encoded protein is CASSPGGSEAFF.

In nucleotides, the CDR3 is TGTGCCAGCAGTTCCAGGGGGCGCGGGGCCAACGTCCTGACTTTC. It specifies CASSSRGRGANVLTF. V gene TRBV27 combines with J gene TRBJ2-6; the match to TRBD1 covers 8 bases. This CDR3 is 15 amino acids long. Germline lookup yields CDR1 MNHEY and CDR2 SMNVEV (reference sequence). V lost 4 bases, J lost 4 bases, and 3 bases stayed unmatched.

V and J are TRBV5-8 and TRBJ1-6, with D perhaps TRBD1 (6 bases). This CDR3 has 15 residues. V lost 4 bases, J lost 7 bases, and 15 bases lay in between. CDR1 is SGHTS and CDR2 is YDEGEE in the germline V gene. CDR3 bases: TGTGCCAGCAGCCCTGGGCAGGGGCCCAATTCACCCCTCCACTTT. As protein: CASSPGQGPNSPLHF.

This clone was seen more than once but under ten times. The chain has TRBV2 and TRBJ1-2, with D unresolved. Trimming left V 8 bases short and J 8 bases short, with 18 bases between. CDR1 SNHLY and CDR2 FYNNEI come from the germline V gene. The CDR3 totals 13 residues. The CDR3 coding sequence is TGTGCCAGCTTAGTGGGAGCCGTCGGGGGCTACACCTTC. This encodes CASLVGAVGGYTF. The full variable domain, with the rest looked up from reference TRBV2 and TRBJ1-2, is EPEVTQTPSHQVTQMGQEVILRCVPISNHLYFYWYRQILGQKVEFLVSFYNNEISEKSEIFDDQFSVERPDGSNFTLKIRSTKLEDSAMYFCASLVGAVGGYTFGSGTRLTVV.

The chain couples TRBV5-1 to TRBJ2-1; 8 nucleotides match TRBD1. Germline V gene lookup returns CDR1 SGHRS and CDR2 YFSETQ. The CDR3 loop spans 16 amino acids. The J segment lost 9 bases and the V segment lost 4 bases, leaving 15 bases of the junction unmatched. The CDR3 DNA follows: TGCGCCAGCAGCGCCCCCAGCGGAGCAGGGGGCGGTGAGCAGTTCTTC. Translating gives CASSAPSGAGGGEQFF.

This clone was detected only a few times. The chain couples TRBV5-1 to TRBJ2-5; weak D call: TRBD2 (5 bases). Between the trimmed V and J ends, which lost 4 bases and 2 bases, there was a span of 15 bases. The germline V gene encodes CDR1 SGHRS and CDR2 YFSETQ. CDR3 size: 15 residues. This CDR3 reads CASSQNPGNQETQYF. CDR3 in DNA: TGCGCCAGCAGCCAAAACCCGGGGAATCAAGAGACCCAGTACTTC.

The genes are TRBV7-8 and TRBJ1-1; D is uncertain. The CDR3 is made up of 11 amino acids. CDR1 is SGHVS, CDR2 FQNEAQ, per germline. V was trimmed by 3 bases and J by 7 bases, leaving 6 bases between them. CDR3 coding DNA: TGTGCCAGCAGCTTTTACAGTGAAGCTTTCTTT. Protein: CASSFYSEAFF.

The chain links TRBV30 to TRBJ2-7, with 9 bases matching TRBD1. The V segment lost 1 base and the J segment 2 bases; nucleotides outside the gene matches: 6. The V gene's germline CDR1 is GTSNPN and CDR2 SVGIG (reference sequence). The CDR3 length is 15 residues. The DNA of the CDR3 is TGTGCCTGGAGTGCGGGGACAGGGATCCCCTACGAGCAGTACTTC. This codes for CAWSAGTGIPYEQYF. Together with reference TRBV30 and TRBJ2-7, the CDR3 gives the full variable domain: SQTIHQWPATLVQPVGSPLSLECTVEGTSNPNLYWYRQAAGRGLQLLFYSVGIGQISSEVPQNLSASRPQDRQFILSSKKLLLSDSGFYLCAWSAGTGIPYEQYFGPGTRLTVT.

This clone appeared once. The rearrangement joins TRBV5-1 to TRBJ1-1, with 9 bases identical to TRBD1. The CDR3 has 15 residues. V shed 1 base, J shed 2 bases, and the junction held 3 bases outside the gene matches. CDR1 SGHRS and CDR2 YFSETQ come from the germline V gene. Here the CDR3 reads CASSLRDRANTEAFF. The CDR3 DNA reads as TGCGCCAGCAGCTTGAGGGACAGGGCTAACACTGAAGCTTTCTTT.

The chain carries TRBV29-1 and TRBJ1-3, with unresolved D. CDR1 is SQVTM, CDR2 ANQGSEA, per germline. The V end lost 4 bases, the J end lost 4 bases, and 11 bases lay between the germline ends. The CDR3 is 13 amino acids. The CDR3 region has the DNA TGCAGCGTTGGAAGGAGTCAGGGAAACACCATATATTTT. It is translated as CSVGRSQGNTIYF. Full variable domain (outside the CDR3, taken from reference TRBV29-1 and TRBJ1-3): SAVISQKPSRDICQRGTSLTIQCQVDSQVTMMFWYRQQPGQSLTLIATANQGSEATYESGFVIDKFPISRPNLTFSTLTVSNMSPEDSSIYLCSVGRSQGNTIYFGEGSWLTVV.

This chain joins TRBV6-5 and TRBJ1-5; tentative D call: TRBD1 (6 bases). This CDR3 spans 15 amino acids. The germline CDR1 and CDR2 sequences are MNHEY and SVGAGI. V was trimmed by 6 bases and J by 2 bases, leaving 14 bases between them. The CDR3 DNA is TGTGCCAGCAGGTTGGACGGGGGGCGCAATCAGCCCCAGCATTTT. Its translation is CASRLDGGRNQPQHF.

The rearrangement links TRBV13 to TRBJ1-2; D may be TRBD1 (5 bases). The CDR3 is made up of 13 amino acids. Trimming shortened V by 5 bases and J by 6 bases, and 13 bases separated the two germline ends. Germline V lookup: CDR1 PRHDT, CDR2 FYEKMQ (reference sequence). The CDR3 DNA reads as TGTGCCAGCAGCCGACAGTTCGGAAATGGCTACACCTTC. Residues: CASSRQFGNGYTF.

The genes are TRBV5-4 and TRBJ2-5; tentatively, D is TRBD2 (7 bases). Germline lookup yields CDR1 SGHNT and CDR2 YYREEE (reference sequence). The CDR3 spans 13 residues. The V gene lost 3 bases and the J gene lost 4 bases, with 10 bases spanning the gap. CDR3 sequence: CASSSGEGETQYF. The CDR3 DNA reads TGTGCCAGCAGCTCAGGGGAGGGAGAGACCCAGTACTTC.

This clone was observed once. V and J are TRBV5-1 and TRBJ1-3, with D possibly TRBD1 on 6 matching bases. V was trimmed by 3 bases and J by 4 bases, leaving 11 bases between them. This CDR3 has 14 amino acids. Germline values: CDR1 SGHRS, CDR2 YFSETQ. This CDR3 is CASSSQGQGNTIYF. The CDR3 DNA is TGCGCCAGCAGCTCCCAGGGGCAAGGAAACACCATATATTTT.

The rearrangement links TRBV30 to TRBJ1-2; D ambiguous. The CDR3 spans 13 residues. Germline V gene sequence: CDR1 GTSNPN, CDR2 SVGIG (reference sequence). V was shortened by 2 bases and J by 5 bases, with 12 bases between the two germline ends. CDR3: CAWSTGILYGYTF. CDR3 DNA sequence: TGTGCCTGGAGTACCGGGATTCTTTATGGCTACACCTTC.

This clone was seen a few times. J is TRBJ2-5 and V is TRBV9, with D perhaps TRBD2 (6 bases). Deletions cut 0 bases from V and 5 bases from J, with 8 bases between. From germline, CDR1 is SGDLS and CDR2 YYNGEE. The CDR3 runs 13 residues. The CDR3 DNA is TGTGCCAGCAGCGTAGGTGGGAGGGAGACCCAGTACTTC. It translates to CASSVGGRETQYF.

This clone has only one observation. This chain joins TRBV10-1 and TRBJ2-7; 12 bases map to TRBD2. V gave up 5 bases and J gave up 8 bases; unmatched junction bases: 4. There are 13 residues in the CDR3. Germline V gene data show CDR1 as WNHNN and CDR2 as SYGVQD (reference sequence). The CDR3 sequence is CASSRLAGEKQYF. CDR3 sequence (DNA): TGCGCCAGCAGTCGACTAGCGGGAGAGAAGCAGTACTTC.